This entry describes one T cell receptor beta chain. This sample is drawn from a study of blood T cell repertoires in COVID-19. As for the study in general: Sample material is recorded as cDNA or gDNA derived from T cells, B-cell-depleted T cells, or PBMCs.

Adults between roughly 18 and 90 years of age took part from more than 20 US areas. Cohorts were determined from participant-reported clinical history. Produced via immunoSEQ multiplex PCR; TCRdb's table is partial and in-frame only. Of 150,000 or so clones listed, roughly 87% are singletons. What was sequenced was PBMCs or T cells enriched from blood (not recorded which). The sequence came from a human donor with acute COVID-19. The donor label of this sample is uncertain.

Written as DNA, the CDR3 is TGTGCCAGCAAGACGAGGAGGGAGACTGAAGCTTTCTTT. This gives the protein CASKTRRETEAFF. The chain combines TRBV6-6 with TRBJ1-1; D unclear. With 7 bases removed from V and 5 bases from J, the gap between germline ends came to 14 bases. Germline CDR1 and CDR2: MNHNY and SVGAGI (reference sequence). The CDR3 has 13 residues.